This TCR beta chain was observed in a study of shared clonotypes between healthy human individuals. Background on the study: Donors consisted of a couple of women and three men between 18 and 49.

Libraries were prepared by immunoSEQ multiplex PCR; TCRdb keeps only in-frame clonotypes and omits some of them. The sample yields hundreds of thousands of clones, around 96% seen once. About this clone: Other DNA sequences in this specimen translate into the identical CDR3.

Terminally differentiated effector memory CD45RA+ cells were left out of the naive CD8 fraction, which was CD45RO-negative and positively selected for CCR7. Recent acute infections and vaccinations were absent in the healthy HIV-negative adult donors. Sequencing was done on a sample of naive CD8+ T cells sorted from blood. The clonotype originates from a woman aged 25 to 39 in good health.

CDR3 nucleotide sequence: TGTGCCAGCAGCTTAGAGGGTGGAGAGACCCAGTACTTC. It is translated as CASSLEGGETQYF. V is TRBV13 and J is TRBJ2-5; no definite D call. Trimming stripped 1 base from V and 4 bases from J, with 7 bases between. Germline loops: CDR1 PRHDT, CDR2 FYEKMQ (reference sequence). The CDR3 sequence is 13 residues long.